This section outlines one TCR beta chain sequence together with its context. These data come from a study of blood T cell repertoires in COVID-19. The overall study: T cells, B-cell-depleted T cells, or PBMCs provided the cDNA or gDNA that served as material.

In the original analysis: Amplification of reference gene primers was used by the study to estimate nucleated cell counts. The protocol was immunoSEQ multiplex PCR, while the TCRdb copy is restricted to in-frame clones and leaves out a portion. That table gives V, J and clone size, and the DNA gave D and trimming. Of some 130,000 clones in the sample, about 87% were seen once. Per germline, CDR1 SGHRS and CDR2 YFSETQ. The CDR3 totals 14 residues. The junction had 5 bases not matched to a gene; V was cut back by 4 bases and J by 4 bases. The sequence derives from a man aged 50 or older with active COVID-19. This chain joins TRBV5-1 and TRBJ2-3; 8 bases match TRBD1. What was sequenced was peripheral blood. Here the CDR3 reads CASSASTGADTQYF. The DNA for the CDR3 is TGCGCCAGCAGCGCGTCGACAGGGGCAGATACGCAGTATTTT.